The TCR beta chain described here comes from a study of T cells after yellow fever vaccination (dated by TCRdb to between 2017 and 2020). For the wider study: Libraries from fractions with low cell numbers were prepared with the SMART-Seq v4 Ultra Low Input RNA kit. Blood was drawn at multiple timepoints before and after primary and secondary immunization, with bulk PBMC replicates and cell subsets isolated. To follow T-cell clones before and after both primary and booster YFV17D yellow fever vaccination, bulk TCR alpha and beta repertoires underwent longitudinal sequencing. Two healthy male donors, one aged 18 to 29 and one aged 30 to 40 years, made up the cohort. Overall results and qualifications from the work: The secondary T-cell response was found to be weaker but faster than the primary response, with a peak reached on day 5 rather than on day 15. A small share of clonotypes was detected in both CD4 and CD8 compartments, with the overlap likely arising from convergent recombination. Computational filtering was needed because FACS-sorted repertoires could contain abundant contaminating clonotypes from the bulk population. Most clones expanded after primary vaccination (around 97% of CD4 and roughly 91% of CD8) were re-detected after the booster, suggesting that broad memory maintenance occurred. Only a couple of donors were included in the study, so the extent to which the findings can be generalized is limited.

TCR cDNA was synthesized by 5'RACE template switching, which introduced a universal primer site and unique molecular identifiers. Priming of cDNA synthesis was performed from both the TCR alpha and TCR beta constant segments. Library amplification involved two PCR steps, and the second step added sample barcodes and sequencing adapters. Sequencing of libraries was performed on Illumina HiSeq 2500 (2x100 bp) or NovaSeq (2x150 bp). The authors' analysis ran thus. MIGEC was used to demultiplex reads and collapse the reads into UMI consensus sequences, and MiXCR was used for V(D)J alignment. Vaccine-responding clonotypes were defined with edgeR using replicate PBMC samples, requiring FDR below 0.01 and a log2 fold change above 5 up to day 15. Each bulk clonotype was labeled CD4 or CD8 based on which sequenced repertoire, CD4 or CD8, contained the clonotype at higher abundance. TCRdb took the public reads, trimmed them with fastp at Q25, ran MiXCR for clone calling and kept in-frame beta chains. Duplicate CDR3 protein sequences are folded into a single record with the most common DNA and genes. These V and J calls derive from TCRdb rather than the authors' analysis. Counted in this sample were approximately 61,000 distinct CDR3 sequences; roughly 6.9% of them appeared once. 30% to 40% of the sample comes from the top ten.

The cysteine opens and the valine closes a CDR3 of 14 amino acids. This entry keeps only the CDR3 DNA: 42 bases, framed from base 1. CDR1 SGHRS and CDR2 YFSETQ are derived from the germline V gene. Relative to germline, V is 3 bases shorter and J is 1 base shorter, with 11 bases between their ends. Taken with the paper, the label for treatment or condition translates to: live attenuated yellow fever vaccine strain. A standard Ficoll-Paque protocol was used to isolate PBMCs from peripheral blood. Dynabeads CD4 and CD8 positive selection kits were used to isolate the CD4 and CD8 T-cell fractions. TriZol was used to extract RNA from bulk PBMCs, from CD4 and CD8 fractions, and from dextramer-positive and dextramer-negative fractions. This clonotype was recorded at least ten times. Its specific antigen is unknown. Within one base of it there is no much larger clone, and no base qualities were kept.

Sample: CD8+ T cells sorted from PBMCs, taken on the day of the first yellow fever vaccination. The V gene is TRBV5-1 and the J gene is TRBJ2-7; TRBD1 is perhaps the D gene, given 5 matching bases. The sequence derives from a man aged 18 to 29 who received the YFV17D yellow fever vaccine. The CDR3 reads as follows: CASSSYSGSYEQYV. In nucleotide form, the sequence is TGCGCCAGCAGCTCTTATTCAGGGTCCTACGAGCAGTACGTC.